This T cell receptor (beta chain) came from a study of blood T cell repertoires in COVID-19. On the study more broadly: Collection of acute and convalescent COVID-19 samples took place in the United States, Italy and Spain. T cells, B-cell-depleted T cells, or PBMCs supplied cDNA or gDNA.

Per the original data handling: Estimated nucleated cell counts came from reference gene primer amplification. Method: immunoSEQ multiplex PCR; TCRdb's copy keeps in-frame clones and lacks some. The V and J calls and clone size were taken over from that table, and D and trimming were inferred from the DNA. The top ten clones hold roughly 0.25% of a sample with around 700,000 clones, more than 80% of them seen once. This CDR3 has 14 amino acids. Between the trimmed V and J ends, which lost 0 bases and 9 bases, there was a span of 16 bases. The germline gives CDR1 SGDLS, CDR2 YYNGEE. Material for sequencing was peripheral blood. The V and J genes are TRBV9 and TRBJ2-7, with D tentatively TRBD1 (6 bases). This clonotype was sampled from a woman under 30 with acute or convalescent COVID-19. CDR3 bases: TGTGCCAGCAGCGTAGGGCTTCCTCCGGACAGGCAGTACTTC. It translates to CASSVGLPPDRQYF.